The next 17 T cell receptor beta chains were all read from a single sample in a study of early T cells in non-severe SARS-CoV-2 infection. One entry per CDR3 protein, called by TCRdb with MiXCR from the 5' RACE reads. The top ten hold under 5% of the sample, which has over 45,000 distinct CDR3 sequences, 5.5% to 6.5% seen once. Specimen: whole blood. These receptors were obtained from an adult who was a healthcare worker with PCR-confirmed SARS-CoV-2 infection or an uninfected control (not recorded which).

Many counts were recorded for this clonotype. The rearrangement joins TRBV7-6 to TRBJ2-1; 8 positions match TRBD1. CDR1 is SGHVS, CDR2 FNYEAQ, per germline. V trimming: 4 bases; J trimming: 3 bases; junction bases outside the gene matches: 8. CDR3 length: 16 amino acids. The CDR3 nucleotides are TGTGCCAGCAGCTCCTTCGGGACAGGCTACTACAATGAGCAGTTCTTC. Its protein is CASSSFGTGYYNEQFF. The full variable domain, in which reference TRBV7-6 and TRBJ2-1 provide the parts outside the CDR3, is GAGVSQSPRYKVTKRGQDVALRCDPISGHVSLYWYRQALGQGPEFLTYFNYEAQQDKSGLPNDRFSAERPEGSISTLTIQRTEQRDSAMYRCASSSFGTGYYNEQFFGPGTRLTVL.

This clonotype was observed a few times. The chain uses TRBV5-4 and TRBJ2-1; D is perhaps TRBD1 (5 bases). The CDR3 has 16 residues. Germline lookup yields CDR1 SGHNT and CDR2 YYREEE (reference sequence). V lost 0 bases and J lost 5, with 15 bases in between. The CDR3 DNA sequence: TGTGCCAGCAGCTTGGGGGGCGTAGAGGCCCACAATGAGCAGTTCTTC. Translated: CASSLGGVEAHNEQFF. Looking up the rest from reference TRBV5-4 and TRBJ2-1 gives the full variable domain: ETGVTQSPTHLIKTRGQQVTLRCSSQSGHNTVSWYQQALGQGPQFIFQYYREEENGRGNFPPRFSGLQFPNYSSELNVNALELDDSALYLCASSLGGVEAHNEQFFGPGTRLTVL.

This clonotype has a handful of counts. V usage is TRBV20-1 and J usage is TRBJ2-3; weak D call: TRBD2 (6 bases). Trimming pared 6 bases from V and 4 bases from J, leaving 11 bases between. The germline CDR1 and CDR2 sequences are DFQATT and SNEGSKA (reference sequence). The CDR3 is made up of 12 amino acids. CDR3: CSATGLPDTQYF. CDR3 nucleotide sequence: TGCAGTGCAACGGGACTCCCAGATACGCAGTATTTT.

This clonotype was counted many times. The rearrangement joins TRBV12-3 or TRBV12-4 to TRBJ2-2; no reliable D call. The CDR3 contains 13 residues. Trimming stripped 6 bases from V and 4 bases from J, with 9 bases between. The CDR3 here is CASSVYITGELFF. Here the CDR3 DNA reads TGTGCCAGCAGCGTCTACATCACCGGGGAGCTGTTTTTT.

The genes are TRBV9 and TRBJ2-2, with 9 bases fitting TRBD1. The CDR3 sequence is 20 residues long. CDR1 is SGDLS, CDR2 YYNGEE, per germline. V shed 0 bases, J shed 1 base, and the junction held 13 bases outside the gene matches. CDR3 sequence reads: CASSVVSSGTGRENTGELFF. The CDR3 nucleotides read TGTGCCAGCAGCGTAGTCTCCTCCGGGACAGGGAGGGAGAACACCGGGGAGCTGTTTTTT.

This clonotype has a count of ten or more. The CDR3 nucleotides are TGCAGCGTTGGCCGGCACCACTCCGATACTAACTATGGCTACACCTTC. Its protein product is CSVGRHHSDTNYGYTF. The rearrangement uses TRBV29-1 and TRBJ1-2, with D unclear. This CDR3 is built from 16 residues. V was clipped by 4 bases and J by 0 bases, with 18 bases between them. CDR1 and CDR2 from the germline V gene are SQVTM and ANQGSEA.

This clonotype was observed many times. V gene TRBV24-1 combines with J gene TRBJ2-3; D might be TRBD1 (6 bases). Trimming left V 4 bases short and J 5 bases short, with 21 bases between. The CDR3 covers 17 residues. From germline, CDR1 is KGHDR and CDR2 SFDVKD. As DNA, the CDR3 is TGTGCCACCAGTGAACCAACCTCTCAGGGGTTGAGAGATACGCAGTATTTT. Translated: CATSEPTSQGLRDTQYF.

J is TRBJ2-3 and V is TRBV29-1, with D possibly TRBD1 on 5 matching bases. The CDR3 spans 14 residues. Trimming cost V 4 bases and J 3 bases, with 14 bases left between them. Germline assignment: CDR1 SQVTM and CDR2 ANQGSEA. The CDR3 sequence is CSVVPPDRTDTQYF. The CDR3 region has the DNA TGCAGCGTTGTCCCTCCCGACAGAACAGATACGCAGTATTTT.

V is TRBV2 and J is TRBJ2-1, with TRBD2 matching 9 bases. Per the germline V gene, CDR1 is SNHLY and CDR2 is FYNNEI. CDR3 length: 14 amino acids. Trimming took 4 bases from V and 6 from J; bases not matched to a gene: 4. In DNA, the CDR3 is TGTGCCAGCAGTGCCGGGACTAGCCGCAATGAGCAGTTCTTC. This sequence encodes CASSAGTSRNEQFF.

The chain uses TRBV12-3 or TRBV12-4 and TRBJ1-1, with 7 bases matching TRBD1. The CDR3 spans 14 residues. V shed 0 bases and J 5 bases; nucleotides not matched to a gene: 3. CDR3 sequence: CASSLASRGTEAFF. CDR3 DNA: TGTGCCAGCAGTTTAGCAAGCAGGGGGACTGAAGCTTTCTTT.

This clonotype was recorded many times. The chain uses TRBV7-7 and TRBJ1-2, with unresolved D. The germline V gene encodes CDR1 SSHAT and CDR2 FNYEAQ (reference sequence). This CDR3 spans 11 amino acids. CDR3 region: CVGFLNYGYTF. The CDR3 DNA is TGTGTGGGCTTTTTGAACTATGGCTACACCTTC.

This clonotype was seen at least ten times. This chain links TRBV7-6 with TRBJ1-3; D ambiguous. The CDR3 loop spans 14 amino acids. Germline V gives CDR1 SGHVS, CDR2 FNYEAQ. Trimming took 1 base from V and 4 from J, leaving 8 bases between them. For the CDR3, the DNA is TGTGCCAGCAGCTTAGGAGAGGTCGGAAACACCATATATTTT. Amino acid sequence: CASSLGEVGNTIYF.

The V and J genes are TRBV2 and TRBJ2-7; D call uncertain. Trimming shortened V by 4 bases and J by 2 bases, and 6 bases separated the two germline ends. Per the germline V gene, CDR1 is SNHLY and CDR2 is FYNNEI. The CDR3 has 12 residues. The CDR3 coding sequence is TGTGCCAGCAGTGTCGCGACCTACGAGCAGTACTTC. Protein: CASSVATYEQYF.

This clonotype was observed at least ten times. The chain links TRBV30 to TRBJ1-2, with D perhaps TRBD1 (6 bases). Looked up from germline, CDR1 is GTSNPN and CDR2 is SVGIG (reference sequence). This CDR3 spans 12 amino acids. V lost 2 bases and J lost 6, with 10 bases in between. The CDR3 spells CAWSTGGHGYTF. CDR3 nucleotide sequence: TGTGCCTGGAGTACGGGGGGGCATGGCTACACCTTC.

This clonotype has a handful of counts. The V and J genes are TRBV9 and TRBJ2-3; 7 bases map to TRBD1. The CDR3 runs to 16 residues. CDR1 is SGDLS, CDR2 YYNGEE, per germline. The J segment lost 1 base and the V segment lost 0 bases, leaving 5 bases of the junction unmatched. The CDR3 protein is CASSVERGLGTDTQYF. In DNA form, the CDR3 reads TGTGCCAGCAGCGTAGAGAGGGGGCTCGGCACAGATACGCAGTATTTT.

CDR3 sequence (DNA): TGTGCCAGCAGCTTAAGCAGGGGTATAGAAGCTTTCTTT. Translation: CASSLSRGIEAFF. The chain couples TRBV7-3 to TRBJ1-1, with D possibly TRBD1 on 6 matching bases. The CDR3 totals 13 residues. V gave up 1 base and J gave up 8 bases, with 11 bases separating them. The germline V gene encodes CDR1 SGHTA and CDR2 FQGTGA.

At least ten counts were recorded for this clonotype. J is TRBJ1-2 and V is TRBV20-1, with TRBD1 matching 7 bases. V trimming: 4 bases; J trimming: 0 bases; junction bases outside the gene matches: 5. There are 14 residues in the CDR3. Germline loops: CDR1 DFQATT, CDR2 SNEGSKA (reference sequence). The DNA of the CDR3 is TGCAGTGCTATTCCAGGGGGAGCTAACTATGGCTACACCTTC. Its protein is CSAIPGGANYGYTF.